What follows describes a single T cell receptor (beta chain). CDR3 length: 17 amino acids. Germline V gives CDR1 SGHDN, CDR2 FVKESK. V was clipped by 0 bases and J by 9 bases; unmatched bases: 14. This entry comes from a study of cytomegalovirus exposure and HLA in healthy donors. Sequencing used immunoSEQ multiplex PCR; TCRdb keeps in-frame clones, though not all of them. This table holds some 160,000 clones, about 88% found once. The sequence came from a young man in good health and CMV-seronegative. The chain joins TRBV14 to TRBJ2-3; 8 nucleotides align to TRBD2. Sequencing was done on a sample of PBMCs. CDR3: CASSQDEFGAGDDTQYF. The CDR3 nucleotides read TGTGCCAGCAGCCAAGATGAGTTCGGAGCGGGAGACGACACGCAGTATTTT.